This record concerns one TCR beta chain sequence. Germline V gene sequence: CDR1 SGHNT, CDR2 YYREEE (reference sequence). This CDR3 spans 16 amino acids. Trimming stripped 7 bases from V and 0 bases from J, with 14 bases between. TCRdb keeps only in-frame clones here, not all; method: immunoSEQ multiplex PCR. The sample has 35,000 to 40,000 clones; 70% to 90% are singletons. This sample is drawn from a study of PD-L1 blockade in urothelial cancer. The time point denotes: peripheral blood 6 weeks after treatment start. The chain couples TRBV5-4 to TRBJ2-6, with D perhaps TRBD2 (5 bases). The sequence was obtained from a man aged 55 to 70 with urothelial cancer. This sample comprised PBMCs, obtained around atezolizumab (anti-PD-L1) treatment. DNA for the CDR3: TGTGCCAGCCAGAGACTCGGGGTCTCTGGGGCCAACGTCCTGACTTTC. Amino acids: CASQRLGVSGANVLTF. Full variable domain (missing parts from reference TRBV5-4 and TRBJ2-6): ETGVTQSPTHLIKTRGQQVTLRCSSQSGHNTVSWYQQALGQGPQFIFQYYREEENGRGNFPPRFSGLQFPNYSSELNVNALELDDSALYLCASQRLGVSGANVLTFGAGSRLTVL.